This TCR beta chain was sequenced in a study of Graves' ophthalmopathy and Graves' hyperthyroidism. This clonotype showed up many times. Its antigen is undetermined. The V and J ends lost 3 bases and 5 bases respectively, with 16 bases between them. There are 15 residues in the CDR3. Patients with other autoimmune diseases, uncontrolled infections, pregnancy or lactation were excluded. Points from the study as a whole: The model reached about 66% sensitivity and around 72% specificity for predicting ophthalmopathy progression. Detected in blood as well were most expanded thyroid clonotypes with frequency above 0.001.

As the template, RNA transcripts were used to amplify TCR beta CDR3 regions. HTBI-primed RT-PCR formed the first round, and a multiplex PCR formed the second. TCRdb ran MiXCR on the multiplex PCR reads and lists one entry per CDR3 protein. This sample yields over a million distinct CDR3 sequences, of which approximately 35% are seen a single time; 11% belongs to the top ten. The chain has TRBV12-3 or TRBV12-4 and TRBJ1-2; no clear D gene. Sequenced input: peripheral blood or thyroid tissue (not recorded which). This clonotype was sampled from an adult man with Graves' hyperthyroidism. Here the CDR3 DNA reads TGTGCCAGCAGTTTTTCGGTTCGTGCCCCATATGGCTACACCTTC. It yields the protein CASSFSVRAPYGYTF.